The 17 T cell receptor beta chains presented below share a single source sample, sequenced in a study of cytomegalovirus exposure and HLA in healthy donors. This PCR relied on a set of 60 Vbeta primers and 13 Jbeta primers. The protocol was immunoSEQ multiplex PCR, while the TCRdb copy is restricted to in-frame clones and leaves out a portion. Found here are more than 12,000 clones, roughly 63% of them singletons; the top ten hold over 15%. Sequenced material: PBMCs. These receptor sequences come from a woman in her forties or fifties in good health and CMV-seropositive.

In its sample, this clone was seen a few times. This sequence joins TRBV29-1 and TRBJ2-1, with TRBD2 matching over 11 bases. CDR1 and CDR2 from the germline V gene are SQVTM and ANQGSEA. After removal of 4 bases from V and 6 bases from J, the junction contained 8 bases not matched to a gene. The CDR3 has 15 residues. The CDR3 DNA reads TGCAGCGTTGTCGGGATAGCGGGAGGGGTCAATGAGCAGTTCTTC. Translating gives CSVVGIAGGVNEQFF.

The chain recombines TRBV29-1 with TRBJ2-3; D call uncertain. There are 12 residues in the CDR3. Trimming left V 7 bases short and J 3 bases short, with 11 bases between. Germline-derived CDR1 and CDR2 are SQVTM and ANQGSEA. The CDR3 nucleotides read TGCAGCGCACCTTTGGAGACAGATACGCAGTATTTT. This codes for CSAPLETDTQYF.

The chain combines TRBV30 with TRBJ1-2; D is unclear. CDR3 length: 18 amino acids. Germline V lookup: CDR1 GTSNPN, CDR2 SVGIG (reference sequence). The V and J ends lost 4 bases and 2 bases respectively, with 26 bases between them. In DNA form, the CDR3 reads TGTGCCTGGATCTGGGCAAGTTCTGTGGCAGCCCCGAACTATGGCTACACCTTC. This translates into CAWIWASSVAAPNYGYTF.

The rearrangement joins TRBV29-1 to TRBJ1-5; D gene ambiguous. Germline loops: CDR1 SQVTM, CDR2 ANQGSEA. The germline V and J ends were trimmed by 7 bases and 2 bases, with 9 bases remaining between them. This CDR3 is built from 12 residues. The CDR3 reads CSARNGNQPQHF. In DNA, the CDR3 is TGCAGCGCCCGTAATGGCAATCAGCCCCAGCATTTT.

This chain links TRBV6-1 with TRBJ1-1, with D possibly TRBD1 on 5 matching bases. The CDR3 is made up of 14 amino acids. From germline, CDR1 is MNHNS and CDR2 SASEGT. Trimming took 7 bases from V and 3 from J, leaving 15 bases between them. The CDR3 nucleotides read TGTGCCAGCACTAGGGGCATCAAAGACACTGAAGCTTTCTTT. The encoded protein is CASTRGIKDTEAFF.

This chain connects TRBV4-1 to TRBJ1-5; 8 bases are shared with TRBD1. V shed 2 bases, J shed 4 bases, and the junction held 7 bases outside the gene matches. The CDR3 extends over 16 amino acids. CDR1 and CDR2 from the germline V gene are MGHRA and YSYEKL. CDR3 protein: CASSQSGTGVNQPQHF. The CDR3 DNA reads TGCGCCAGCAGCCAATCAGGGACAGGCGTTAATCAGCCCCAGCATTTT.

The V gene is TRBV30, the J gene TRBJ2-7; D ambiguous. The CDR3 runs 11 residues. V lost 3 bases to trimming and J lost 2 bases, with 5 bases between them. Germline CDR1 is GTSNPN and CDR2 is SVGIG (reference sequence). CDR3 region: CAWREPYEQYF. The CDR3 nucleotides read TGTGCCTGGAGAGAGCCCTACGAGCAGTACTTC.

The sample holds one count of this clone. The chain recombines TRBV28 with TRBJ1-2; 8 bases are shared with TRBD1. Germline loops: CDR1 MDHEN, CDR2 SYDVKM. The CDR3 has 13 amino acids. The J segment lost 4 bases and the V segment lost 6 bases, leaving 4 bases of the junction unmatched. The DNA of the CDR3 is TGTGCCAGCAGGAGGGGACAGGTCTATGGCTACACCTTC. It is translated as CASRRGQVYGYTF.

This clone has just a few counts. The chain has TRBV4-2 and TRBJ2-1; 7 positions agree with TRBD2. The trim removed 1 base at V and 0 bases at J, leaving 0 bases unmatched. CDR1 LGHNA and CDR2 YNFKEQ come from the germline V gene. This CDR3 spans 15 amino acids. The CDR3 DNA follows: TGTGCCAGCAGCCAAGCTAGCGGCTCCTACAATGAGCAGTTCTTC. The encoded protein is CASSQASGSYNEQFF.

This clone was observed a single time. CDR3 in amino acids: CASAEGNYGYTF. The CDR3 DNA is TGTGCCTCCGCGGAGGGGAACTATGGCTACACCTTC. The chain combines TRBV30 with TRBJ1-2, with D maybe TRBD1 (5 bases). The V and J ends lost 7 bases and 2 bases respectively, with 11 bases between them. The CDR3 is 12 residues long. Germline V CDR1 and CDR2: GTSNPN, SVGIG (reference sequence).

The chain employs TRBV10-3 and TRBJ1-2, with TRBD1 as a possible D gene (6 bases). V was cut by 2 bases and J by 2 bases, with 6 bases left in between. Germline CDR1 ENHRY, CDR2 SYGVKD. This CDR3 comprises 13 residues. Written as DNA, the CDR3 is TGTGCCATCAGTGAGACAGGGAACTATGGCTACACCTTC. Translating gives CAISETGNYGYTF.

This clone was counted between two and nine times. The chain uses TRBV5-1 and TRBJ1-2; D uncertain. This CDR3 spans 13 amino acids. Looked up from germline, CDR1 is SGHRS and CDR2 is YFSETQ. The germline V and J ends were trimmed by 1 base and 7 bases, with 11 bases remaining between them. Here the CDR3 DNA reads TGCGCCAGCAGCTTGTCCGTCTCGGGTGGCTACACCTTC. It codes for CASSLSVSGGYTF.

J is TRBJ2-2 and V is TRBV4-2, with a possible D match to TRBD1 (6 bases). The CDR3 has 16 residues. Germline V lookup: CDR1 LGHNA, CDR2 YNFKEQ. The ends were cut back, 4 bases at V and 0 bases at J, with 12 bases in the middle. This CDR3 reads CASSLLDRPNTGELFF. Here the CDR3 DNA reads TGTGCCAGCAGCCTCTTAGACAGGCCGAACACCGGGGAGCTGTTTTTT.

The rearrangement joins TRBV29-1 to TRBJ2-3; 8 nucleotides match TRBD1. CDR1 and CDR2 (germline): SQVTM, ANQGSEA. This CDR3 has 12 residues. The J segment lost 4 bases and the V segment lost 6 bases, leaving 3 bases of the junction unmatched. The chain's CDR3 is CSVGQVSDTQYF. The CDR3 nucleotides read TGCAGCGTGGGACAGGTATCAGATACGCAGTATTTT.

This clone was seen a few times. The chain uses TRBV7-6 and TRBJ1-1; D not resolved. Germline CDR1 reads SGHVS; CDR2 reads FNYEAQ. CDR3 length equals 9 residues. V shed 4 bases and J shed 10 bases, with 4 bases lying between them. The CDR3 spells CASSSGAFF. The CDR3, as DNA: TGTGCCAGCAGCTCCGGAGCTTTCTTT.

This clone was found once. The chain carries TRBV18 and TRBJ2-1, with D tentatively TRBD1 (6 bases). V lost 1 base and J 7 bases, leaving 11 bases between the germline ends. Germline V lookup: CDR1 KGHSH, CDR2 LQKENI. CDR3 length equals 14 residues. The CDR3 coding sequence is TGTGCCAGCTCACCACAGAGACAGGAGAATGAGCAGTTCTTC. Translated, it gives CASSPQRQENEQFF.

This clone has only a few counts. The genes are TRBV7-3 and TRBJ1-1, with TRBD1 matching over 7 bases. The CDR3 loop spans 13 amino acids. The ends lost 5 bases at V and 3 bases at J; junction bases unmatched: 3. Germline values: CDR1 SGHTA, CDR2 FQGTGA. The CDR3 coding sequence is TGTGCCAGCAGCCGAACAGGGGACACTGAAGCTTTCTTT. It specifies CASSRTGDTEAFF. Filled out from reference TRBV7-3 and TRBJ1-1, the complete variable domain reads GAGVSQTPSNKVTEKGKYVELRCDPISGHTALYWYRQSLGQGPEFLIYFQGTGAADDSGLPNDRFFAVRPEGSVSTLKIQRTERGDSAVYLCASSRTGDTEAFFGQGTRLTVV.